The rows below give T cell receptor beta chains drawn from one sample of a study of CD8+ T cells in alopecia areata. TCRdb's copy holds only in-frame clones and misses some; the assay was immunoSEQ multiplex PCR. Here the sample spans fewer than 250,000 clones, 50% to 60% being singletons. Source: CD4+ T cells sorted from blood, taken at week 4, from a patient treated with tofacitinib. All receptors come from a human donor with alopecia areata. The CDR3 runs from the conserved cysteine through the conserved F or W. The D gene is left open where the match is weak. The listing skips clone size in some rows; elsewhere it reads once, few, many or a size class.

D	size	V	J	CDR3	DNA
TRBD1	NA	TRBV13	TRBJ2-7	CASSLLGGMGEQYF	TGTGCCAGCAGCTTACTAGGGGGCATGGGGGAGCAGTACTTC
NA	few	TRBV9	TRBJ2-3	CASSVRRDTDTQYF	TGTGCCAGCAGCGTAAGGCGGGACACAGATACGCAGTATTTT
TRBD2	few	TRBV29-1	TRBJ2-2	CSVQLAGYRTGELFF	TGCAGCGTGCAACTAGCGGGCTATAGGACCGGGGAGCTGTTTTTT
NA	NA	TRBV29-1	TRBJ2-5	CSVTLRGREETQYF	TGCAGCGTTACCCTCCGAGGTCGGGAGGAGACCCAGTACTTC
NA	NA	TRBV2	TRBJ1-1	CASSENFGGGTEAFF	TGTGCCAGCAGTGAGAATTTTGGGGGTGGGACTGAAGCTTTCTTT
NA	NA	TRBV5-1	TRBJ2-1	CASSLEPTEYNEQFF	TGCGCCAGCAGCCTAGAGCCCACTGAGTACAATGAGCAGTTCTTC
NA	NA	TRBV2	TRBJ2-3	CADQRDMGTDTQYF	TGTGCCGACCAACGGGACATGGGCACAGATACGCAGTATTTT
NA	many	TRBV5-4	TRBJ2-3	CATSGRGTDTQYF	TGTGCCACCAGCGGGCGGGGAACAGATACGCAGTATTTT
NA	few	TRBV29-1	TRBJ2-7	CSVETGQGRMNEQYF	TGCAGCGTTGAAACAGGGCAGGGAAGGATGAACGAGCAGTACTTC
NA	NA	TRBV4-2	TRBJ2-2	CASSPLSGGDTGELFF	TGTGCCAGCAGCCCTCTCTCCGGGGGTGACACCGGGGAGCTGTTTTTT
NA	NA	TRBV30	TRBJ1-2	CAWSPSYGFGYTF	TGTGCCTGGAGTCCCTCGTATGGATTTGGCTACACCTTC
TRBD1	NA	TRBV28	TRBJ1-5	CASSSQGAGYQPQHF	TGTGCCAGCAGTTCGCAGGGGGCGGGGTATCAGCCCCAGCATTTT
NA	NA	TRBV4-3	TRBJ2-1	CASSQARTYNEQFF	TGCGCCAGCAGCCAAGCCAGGACGTACAATGAGCAGTTCTTC
TRBD1	NA	TRBV18	TRBJ1-1	CASSPGTDTEAFF	TGTGCCAGCTCACCCGGGACAGACACTGAAGCTTTCTTT
NA	NA	TRBV5-1	TRBJ2-6	CASSPVSGANVLTF	TGCGCCAGCAGCCCCGTCTCTGGGGCCAACGTCCTGACTTTC
NA	NA	TRBV30	TRBJ1-1	CAWSVFAARMNTEAFF	TGTGCCTGGAGTGTATTTGCCGCTAGGATGAACACTGAAGCTTTCTTT